This T cell receptor beta chain emerged from a study of regulatory T cells in long-lasting Graves disease. Germline lookup yields CDR1 SGHRS and CDR2 YFSETQ. The CDR3 extends over 15 amino acids. Trimming at V came to 4 bases and at J to 6 bases, leaving 8 bases not matched to a gene. This clonotype came up a few times. The TCR beta library used iRepertoire HTBI primers with Arm-PCR amplification of CDR3. TCRdb called the multiplex PCR reads again in MiXCR, with one record for every CDR3 protein. The profile shows 440,000 or so distinct CDR3 sequences, about 15% of them singletons. Time point in this sample: newly diagnosed GD, antithyroid drugs for less than 3 months. RNA from PBMCs was the source of the TCR library. These same data were also listed under a study on T cells in Graves' hyperthyroidism and ophthalmopathy. As that study records: Diagnoses were made from clinical symptoms, serum measures (thyroxine and TRAb), thyroid ultrasound and orbital computed tomography.

This receptor was taken from a woman in her 30s with Graves disease. This specimen consisted of peripheral blood mononuclear cells (PBMCs), obtained at new diagnosis, from a patient treated with antithyroid drugs. The V gene is TRBV5-1, the J gene TRBJ1-5, with 9 bases lining up with TRBD1. CDR3 amino acids: CASSRDGTGSQPQHF. The CDR3 nucleotides are TGCGCCAGCAGCCGCGACGGGACAGGGAGTCAGCCCCAGCATTTT. Based on the CDR3 plus reference TRBV5-1 and TRBJ1-5, the full variable domain is KAGVTQTPRYLIKTRGQQVTLSCSPISGHRSVSWYQQTPGQGLQFLFEYFSETQRNKGNFPGRFSGRQFSNSRSEMNVSTLELGDSALYLCASSRDGTGSQPQHFGDGTRLSIL.